The 24 T cell receptor beta chains listed next were all sequenced from one sample in a study of blood T cell repertoires in COVID-19. Libraries were prepared by immunoSEQ multiplex PCR; TCRdb keeps only in-frame clonotypes and omits some of them. The repertoire holds a few hundred thousand clones, with approximately 85% as singletons. Material for sequencing was peripheral blood. The receptors originated from a human donor with COVID-19, enrolled during active disease. The donor label of this sample is uncertain.

The rearrangement uses TRBV18 and TRBJ2-3; D gene uncertain. V was shortened by 0 bases and J by 4 bases, with 5 bases between the two germline ends. CDR3 length equals 13 residues. Germline CDR1 is KGHSH and CDR2 is LQKENI. CDR3 coding DNA: TGTGCCAGCTCACCACCTACTGCAGATACGCAGTATTTT. This codes for CASSPPTADTQYF.

The J gene is TRBJ1-1, the V gene TRBV19; 8 bases agree with TRBD1. In germline, CDR1 is LNHDA, CDR2 SQIVND (reference sequence). After removal of 5 bases from V and 8 bases from J, the junction contained 13 bases not matched to a gene. CDR3 length: 15 amino acids. CDR3 residues: CASSLEDRVRVEAFF. CDR3 nucleotides: TGTGCCAGTAGTCTCGAGGACAGGGTTAGAGTCGAAGCTTTCTTT. Supplemented by reference TRBV19 and TRBJ1-1, the full variable domain reads DGGITQSPKYLFRKEGQNVTLSCEQNLNHDAMYWYRQDPGQGLRLIYYSQIVNDFQKGDIAEGYSVSREKKESFPLTVTSAQKNPTAFYLCASSLEDRVRVEAFFGQGTRLTVV.

This sequence joins TRBV30 and TRBJ1-3; D remains unclear. V was cut by 1 base and J by 7 bases, with 17 bases left in between. CDR3 length equals 15 residues. Germline V gene sequence: CDR1 GTSNPN, CDR2 SVGIG (reference sequence). The CDR3 DNA sequence: TGTGCCTGGAGTGCCGGGATCCCGGGTTCTAACACCATATATTTT. This translates into CAWSAGIPGSNTIYF.

The rearrangement uses TRBV30 and TRBJ1-3, with TRBD1 as a possible D gene (6 bases). The CDR3 has 13 amino acids. The ends were cut back, 5 bases at V and 4 bases at J, with 12 bases in the middle. From germline, CDR1 is GTSNPN and CDR2 SVGIG (reference sequence). The CDR3 protein is CAWQWGTGNTIYF. The CDR3 DNA follows: TGTGCCTGGCAGTGGGGGACAGGAAACACCATATATTTT.

The V and J genes are TRBV2 and TRBJ2-3, with no clear D. CDR1 and CDR2 from the germline V gene are SNHLY and FYNNEI. The germline V and J ends were trimmed by 4 bases and 5 bases, with 16 bases remaining between them. The CDR3 extends over 15 amino acids. CDR3 bases: TGTGCCAGCAGTGTTGCCGGGTCCCGAGGAGATACGCAGTATTTT. Protein: CASSVAGSRGDTQYF.

CDR3 DNA: TGTGCCAGCAGCTCCCAGTCTAGCGGTAGCATGGATACGCAGTATTTT. Translated: CASSSQSSGSMDTQYF. This chain connects TRBV7-2 to TRBJ2-3, with TRBD2 matching 7 bases. Trimming cost V 4 bases and J 6 bases; bases outside gene matches: 13. This CDR3 contains 16 residues. Germline V gene data show CDR1 as SGHTA and CDR2 as FQGNSA.

The chain employs TRBV6-1 and TRBJ1-5; 7 bases agree with TRBD1. J was trimmed by 6 bases and V by 2 bases; bases with no gene match: 7. The CDR3 consists of 15 residues. Per the germline V gene, CDR1 is MNHNS and CDR2 is SASEGT. The CDR3 coding sequence is TGTGCCAGCAGTGAACCCTTCGACAGGGTTCAGCCCCAGCATTTT. This codes for CASSEPFDRVQPQHF.

This chain links TRBV7-3 with TRBJ1-5; D possibly corresponds to TRBD1 (5 bases). V lost 2 bases and J lost 5, with 7 bases in between. Germline V lookup: CDR1 SGHTA, CDR2 FQGTGA. This CDR3 is 13 amino acids long. CDR3 DNA: TGTGCCAGCAGCTTATGGGGGGATCAGCCCCAGCATTTT. The encoded protein is CASSLWGDQPQHF.

V is TRBV7-9 and J is TRBJ1-2, with D unclear. Deletions cut 5 bases from V and 4 bases from J, with 17 bases between. CDR3 length equals 15 residues. CDR1 and CDR2 from the germline V gene are SEHNR and FQNEAQ (reference sequence). As DNA, the CDR3 is TGTGCCAGCAGCCCACGGGCAGGTGGGAGCTATGGCTACACCTTC. Translation: CASSPRAGGSYGYTF.

The rearrangement links TRBV27 to TRBJ1-4; 9 bases match TRBD1. Germline V CDR1 and CDR2: MNHEY, SMNVEV (reference sequence). This CDR3 has 15 amino acids. Trimming cost V 6 bases and J 8 bases; bases outside gene matches: 10. This CDR3 reads CASRPTGGVFEKLFF. CDR3 nucleotides: TGTGCCAGCAGACCCACAGGGGGCGTTTTCGAAAAACTGTTTTTT.

The chain joins TRBV5-4 to TRBJ1-2; 7 positions match TRBD1. The J segment lost 2 bases and the V segment lost 4 bases, leaving 5 bases of the junction unmatched. The CDR3 has 14 residues. Germline CDR1 is SGHNT and CDR2 is YYREEE (reference sequence). CDR3 sequence: CASSTETGNYGYTF. In DNA, the CDR3 is TGTGCCAGCAGCACCGAGACAGGGAACTATGGCTACACCTTC.

This chain links TRBV19 with TRBJ1-4, with TRBD1 as a possible D gene (6 bases). Trimming cost V 5 bases and J 7 bases, with 17 bases left between them. Germline CDR1 and CDR2: LNHDA and SQIVND (reference sequence). The CDR3 is 15 amino acids. CDR3 loop: CASSPSGEMGEKLFF. CDR3 in DNA: TGTGCCAGTAGTCCTTCAGGGGAGATGGGTGAAAAACTGTTTTTT.

The chain has TRBV4-1 and TRBJ2-5; 10 bases are shared with TRBD2. Trimming took 0 bases from V and 6 from J; bases not matched to a gene: 7. There are 16 residues in the CDR3. Germline CDR1 is MGHRA and CDR2 is YSYEKL. The chain's CDR3 is CASSQEASGSRKTQYF. For the CDR3, the DNA is TGCGCCAGCAGCCAAGAGGCTAGCGGGAGTCGGAAGACCCAGTACTTC.

This chain uses TRBV7-3 with TRBJ2-1; 12 nucleotides align to TRBD1. From germline, CDR1 is SGHTA and CDR2 FQGTGA. This CDR3 spans 16 amino acids. The V and J ends lost 5 bases and 8 bases, in that order; junction bases with no gene match: 10. The chain's CDR3 is CASSADRDRGLDEQFF. CDR3 DNA: TGTGCCAGCAGCGCCGACCGGGACAGGGGGCTTGATGAGCAGTTCTTC.

The chain employs TRBV9 and TRBJ1-6, with 8 bases lining up with TRBD1. Per the germline V gene, CDR1 is SGDLS and CDR2 is YYNGEE. Trimming cost V 4 bases and J 6 bases; bases outside gene matches: 9. The CDR3 contains 16 residues. The CDR3 here is CASSTRQGPANSPLHF. CDR3 sequence (DNA): TGTGCCAGCAGCACCCGACAGGGGCCGGCTAATTCACCCCTCCACTTT.

This chain links TRBV4-3 with TRBJ1-5; TRBD1 matches at 8 bases. CDR3 size: 15 residues. V shed 4 bases and J 7 bases; nucleotides not matched to a gene: 9. In germline, CDR1 is LGHNA, CDR2 YSLEER. CDR3 amino acids: CASSPETGARQPQHF. In DNA form, the CDR3 reads TGCGCCAGCAGCCCCGAGACAGGGGCTCGGCAGCCCCAGCATTTT.

CDR3 residues: CASSLQLASGSHEQFF. CDR3 nucleotide sequence: TGCGCCAGCAGCTTGCAATTGGCTAGCGGGTCACATGAGCAGTTCTTC. This chain connects TRBV5-1 to TRBJ2-1, with TRBD2 identical over 8 bases. The trim removed 1 base at V and 8 bases at J, leaving 11 bases unmatched. Germline V CDR1 and CDR2: SGHRS, YFSETQ. This CDR3 has 16 amino acids.

The V call is TRBV27, the J call TRBJ1-3; 12 positions agree with TRBD1. This CDR3 has 19 residues. From germline, CDR1 is MNHEY and CDR2 SMNVEV (reference sequence). V lost 4 bases and J lost 3; bases outside the gene matches: 13. The CDR3 reads CASSWKGTGGALGGNTIYF. For the CDR3, the DNA is TGTGCCAGCAGTTGGAAAGGGACAGGGGGCGCTTTGGGTGGAAACACCATATATTTT.

CDR3 nucleotides: TGTGCCTGGAGTGTACGACAGGGGATAAGCAATCAGCCCCAGCATTTT. Amino acids: CAWSVRQGISNQPQHF. This sequence joins TRBV30 and TRBJ1-5, with 8 bases lining up with TRBD1. This CDR3 comprises 16 residues. CDR1 GTSNPN and CDR2 SVGIG come from the germline V gene (reference sequence). The V segment lost 0 bases and the J segment 1 base; nucleotides outside the gene matches: 5.

This clone was detected only a few times. The V and J genes are TRBV7-3 and TRBJ2-2, with 12 positions matching TRBD2. Germline V gives CDR1 SGHTA, CDR2 FQGTGA. J was trimmed by 5 bases and V by 1 base; bases with no gene match: 5. The CDR3 is made up of 17 amino acids. CDR3 DNA: TGTGCCAGCAGCTTAAATTCTGGACTAGCGGGGACCGGGGAGCTGTTTTTT. Amino acids: CASSLNSGLAGTGELFF.

V and J are TRBV4-1 and TRBJ1-5; D is unresolved. V was pared by 0 bases and J by 7 bases, with 13 bases between. There are 15 residues in the CDR3. CDR1 is MGHRA and CDR2 is YSYEKL in the germline V gene. CDR3 protein: CASSQEGRPKQPQHF. In nucleotides, the CDR3 is TGCGCCAGCAGCCAAGAGGGCAGACCCAAACAGCCCCAGCATTTT.

V gene TRBV6-4 combines with J gene TRBJ2-2; TRBD1 matches at 12 bases. J gave up 6 bases and V 6 bases, and 2 bases lay outside the gene matches. The germline CDR1 and CDR2 sequences are MRHNA and SNTAGT. This CDR3 comprises 14 residues. CDR3 residues: CASSGTGGSGELFF. For the CDR3, the DNA is TGTGCCAGCAGCGGGACAGGGGGCTCCGGGGAGCTGTTTTTT.

This sequence joins TRBV5-4 and TRBJ2-7, with 12 nucleotides matching TRBD2. The J segment lost 2 bases and the V segment lost 3 bases, leaving 6 bases of the junction unmatched. There are 16 residues in the CDR3. From germline, CDR1 is SGHNT and CDR2 YYREEE (reference sequence). The CDR3 protein is CASSSRLAGVPYEQYF. CDR3 bases: TGTGCCAGCAGCTCCCGACTAGCGGGAGTCCCCTACGAGCAGTACTTC.

The V gene is TRBV21-1, the J gene TRBJ1-5; the table assigns TRBD1, which was not confirmed against the DNA. TRBV21-1 is a recognized pseudogene. The CDR3 consists of 21 residues. In DNA, the CDR3 is TGTGCCAGCAGCAAAGCGCACTCGGTAGATCAGGGGGGCAAAGGCAATCAGCCCCAGCATTTT. Translation: CASSKAHSVDQGGKGNQPQHF.